The 27 T cell receptor beta chains below were found in one sample sequenced in a study of blood T cell repertoires in COVID-19 (dated by TCRdb to the early 2020s). Library preparation was by the immunoSEQ multiplex PCR assay. TCRdb retrieved this table from immuneACCESS and kept in-frame rearrangements only. Not all clones are present; in checked studies, unresolved V genes account for under half, and no reason is known for the remainder. The sample yields about 200,000 clones; roughly 90% were counted once. Roughly 4% of the sample is held by the ten biggest clonotypes. The source material was PBMCs or T cells enriched from blood (not recorded which). The receptors derive from a woman aged 25 to 39 with acute COVID-19.

V and J are TRBV5-1 and TRBJ2-2, with 10 bases aligning to TRBD2. CDR1 and CDR2 from the germline V gene are SGHRS and YFSETQ. This CDR3 contains 15 residues. V dropped 2 bases and J dropped 7; count of bases not matched to a gene: 5. CDR3: CASSFSGGQIGELFF. The CDR3 nucleotides are TGCGCCAGCAGCTTTAGCGGGGGGCAGATCGGGGAGCTGTTTTTT.

This chain links TRBV7-8 with TRBJ1-1, with 7 bases that match TRBD1. The CDR3 is 15 amino acids. Germline assignment: CDR1 SGHVS and CDR2 FQNEAQ. J gave up 1 base and V 1 base, and 3 bases lay outside the gene matches. The CDR3 region is CASSLGAGGNTEAFF. In DNA form, the CDR3 reads TGTGCCAGCAGCTTAGGGGCAGGGGGGAACACTGAAGCTTTCTTT. The full variable domain, its missing parts supplied by reference TRBV7-8 and TRBJ1-1, is GAGVSQSPRYKVAKRGQDVALRCDPISGHVSLFWYQQALGQGPEFLTYFQNEAQLDKSGLPSDRFFAERPEGSVSTLKIQRTQQEDSAVYLCASSLGAGGNTEAFFGQGTRLTVV.

The chain has TRBV7-8 and TRBJ2-7; 9 bases line up with TRBD1. V lost 2 bases, J lost 1 base, and 9 bases stayed unmatched. Germline-derived CDR1 and CDR2 are SGHVS and FQNEAQ. This CDR3 has 17 residues. The CDR3 sequence is CASSLFKGTGISYEQYF. Written as DNA, the CDR3 is TGTGCCAGCAGCTTATTTAAAGGGACAGGGATATCCTACGAGCAGTACTTC.

The rearrangement uses TRBV9 and TRBJ2-1; 11 nucleotides line up with TRBD1. There are 15 residues in the CDR3. The ends lost 3 bases at V and 6 bases at J; junction bases unmatched: 5. Germline CDR1 reads SGDLS; CDR2 reads YYNGEE. The CDR3 DNA reads as TGTGCCAGCAGCGAGGTGGGGACAGGGGGCAATGAGCAGTTCTTC. It codes for CASSEVGTGGNEQFF. Full variable domain (remainder filled in from reference TRBV9 and TRBJ2-1): DSGVTQTPKHLITATGQRVTLRCSPRSGDLSVYWYQQSLDQGLQFLIQYYNGEERAKGNILERFSAQQFPDLHSELNLSSLELGDSALYFCASSEVGTGGNEQFFGPGTRLTVL.

The chain couples TRBV19 to TRBJ2-7; the match to TRBD1 covers 8 bases. Germline V gene data show CDR1 as LNHDA and CDR2 as SQIVND (reference sequence). The ends lost 5 bases at V and 2 bases at J; junction bases unmatched: 14. This CDR3 comprises 17 residues. The chain's CDR3 is CASSAWGGQGLPYEQYF. Written as DNA, the CDR3 is TGTGCCAGTAGTGCCTGGGGAGGACAGGGCCTTCCCTACGAGCAGTACTTC.

This chain connects TRBV2 to TRBJ1-5; D perhaps matches TRBD1 (6 bases). Per the germline V gene, CDR1 is SNHLY and CDR2 is FYNNEI. Deletions cut 1 base from V and 0 bases from J, with 16 bases between. The CDR3 has 18 residues. The CDR3, as DNA: TGTGCCAGCAGTGAAGGTGGTGGGGGCAGGGGTAGCAATCAGCCCCAGCATTTT. Its translation is CASSEGGGGRGSNQPQHF.

The chain links TRBV10-3 to TRBJ1-5, with 8 nucleotides matching TRBD1. Per germline, CDR1 ENHRY and CDR2 SYGVKD. There are 15 residues in the CDR3. Germline trimming cut 2 bases from V and 5 bases from J; bases unmatched to any gene: 5. For the CDR3, the DNA is TGTGCCATCAGTGAGAGGGCAGGGGGCGATCAGCCCCAGCATTTT. This gives the protein CAISERAGGDQPQHF.

For the CDR3, the DNA is TGTGCCAGCAGCCGAACCGAGAATGAGCAGTTCTTC. Its translation: CASSRTENEQFF. The V and J genes are TRBV3-1 (or the pseudogene TRBV3-2) and TRBJ2-1; D not certain. The CDR3 sequence is 12 residues long. Trimming took 4 bases from V and 7 from J, leaving 8 bases between them. The V gene's germline CDR1 is LGHDT and CDR2 YNNKEL (reference sequence).

The chain has TRBV28 and TRBJ2-7; D is perhaps TRBD2 (6 bases). The germline V gene encodes CDR1 MDHEN and CDR2 SYDVKM. This CDR3 region has 14 residues. The V end was cut by 4 bases, the J end by 3 bases, with 13 bases between. The CDR3 here is CASSSRAGNYEQYF. The CDR3 DNA follows: TGTGCCAGCAGTTCGAGGGCGGGAAACTACGAGCAGTACTTC.

The V call is TRBV27, the J call TRBJ2-3; TRBD2 might be the D (5 bases). CDR1 and CDR2 (germline): MNHEY, SMNVEV (reference sequence). Trimming stripped 8 bases from V and 0 bases from J, with 12 bases between. The CDR3 sequence is 14 residues long. CDR3 sequence reads: CASRRSSSTDTQYF. In DNA form, the CDR3 reads TGTGCCAGCCGGAGGTCTTCTAGCACAGATACGCAGTATTTT.

The CDR3 nucleotides read TGTGCCAGCAGCTTATGGACCGTGGCACAGGGCCCCGAAGCTTTCTTT. Encoded protein: CASSLWTVAQGPEAFF. The V call is TRBV7-8, the J call TRBJ1-1; a weak D match, TRBD1 (6 bases). CDR1 is SGHVS and CDR2 is FQNEAQ in the germline V gene. The germline V and J ends were trimmed by 2 bases and 8 bases, with 21 bases remaining between them. This CDR3 is 16 amino acids long.

This chain joins TRBV28 and TRBJ2-7; 8 nucleotides agree with TRBD1. V lost 3 bases and J lost 0; bases outside the gene matches: 4. The length of the CDR3 is 15 residues. Germline V CDR1 and CDR2: MDHEN, SYDVKM. CDR3 region: CASSLVRGRSYEQYF. The CDR3 DNA follows: TGTGCCAGCAGTTTGGTCAGGGGGCGCTCCTACGAGCAGTACTTC.

CDR3 nucleotide sequence: TGCAGCGTTCGGGGTGGCACTGAAGCTTTCTTT. Amino acid sequence: CSVRGGTEAFF. The V and J genes are TRBV29-1 and TRBJ1-1, with D unclear. Trimming took off 5 bases at V and 4 bases at J, with 8 bases between the two ends. Germline values: CDR1 SQVTM, CDR2 ANQGSEA. The CDR3 contains 11 residues.

The J gene is TRBJ1-6, the V gene TRBV30; D is ambiguous. Germline V gives CDR1 GTSNPN, CDR2 SVGIG (reference sequence). The CDR3 contains 11 residues. V was shortened by 0 bases and J by 10 bases, with 4 bases between the two germline ends. The CDR3 nucleotides read TGTGCCTGGAGTGTTCGGTCACCCCTCCACTTT. Protein: CAWSVRSPLHF.

The genes are TRBV27 and TRBJ1-2; the match to TRBD1 covers 8 bases. CDR3 length: 17 residues. The ends lost 6 bases at V and 0 bases at J; junction bases unmatched: 12. Germline loops: CDR1 MNHEY, CDR2 SMNVEV (reference sequence). CDR3 loop: CASSQTTGVLANYGYTF. In DNA, the CDR3 is TGTGCCAGCAGCCAAACGACAGGGGTCCTAGCTAACTATGGCTACACCTTC.

The chain is built from TRBV7-2 and TRBJ2-2; 8 nucleotides match TRBD1. Per germline, CDR1 SGHTA and CDR2 FQGNSA. This CDR3 spans 18 amino acids. V was pared by 2 bases and J by 5 bases, with 13 bases of the junction left unmatched. CDR3 in DNA: TGTGCCAGCAGCTTACGACCCCGGACAGGGAGATCGACCGGGGAGCTGTTTTTT. Protein sequence: CASSLRPRTGRSTGELFF.

Written as DNA, the CDR3 is TGTGCCATCAGGGAGACAGGGGGCATGAACACTGAAGCTTTCTTT. Protein product: CAIRETGGMNTEAFF. V and J are TRBV10-3 and TRBJ1-1; 10 bases align to TRBD1. Germline CDR1 ENHRY, CDR2 SYGVKD. The CDR3 is 15 residues long. V trimming: 6 bases; J trimming: 0 bases; junction bases outside the gene matches: 4.

V usage is TRBV6-1 and J usage is TRBJ1-2; weak D call: TRBD1 (6 bases). Germline V gene lookup returns CDR1 MNHNS and CDR2 SASEGT. The length of the CDR3 is 13 residues. Trimming left V 3 bases short and J 13 bases short, with 18 bases between. This CDR3 is CASSDPGQSLGTF. CDR3 nucleotide sequence: TGTGCCAGCAGTGATCCGGGACAATCTTTGGGCACCTTC.

The V call is TRBV10-2, the J call TRBJ2-7, with 8 positions matching TRBD1. Germline CDR1 WSHSY, CDR2 SAAADI. The CDR3 length is 15 residues. V shed 4 bases and J 3 bases; nucleotides not matched to a gene: 8. DNA of the CDR3: TGCGCCAGCAGTGCGGGAGACAGGGGATTCTACGAGCAGTACTTC. It translates to CASSAGDRGFYEQYF.

The chain uses TRBV7-9 and TRBJ1-1; D remains unclear. The V end was cut by 6 bases, the J end by 5 bases, with 7 bases between. This CDR3 has 11 residues. From germline, CDR1 is SEHNR and CDR2 FQNEAQ (reference sequence). CDR3 sequence: CASSQRTEAFF. For the CDR3, the DNA is TGTGCCAGCAGTCAACGGACTGAAGCTTTCTTT.

This clone turned up a few times. This same CDR3 is encoded by further DNA sequences in the sample. As DNA, the CDR3 is TGTGCCAGCTCCCGAACAGGAATGAACACTGAAGCTTTCTTT. Translated, it gives CASSRTGMNTEAFF. This chain uses TRBV18 with TRBJ1-1; D possibly corresponds to TRBD1 (5 bases). Per the germline V gene, CDR1 is KGHSH and CDR2 is LQKENI. This CDR3 is built from 14 residues. V shed 6 bases and J shed 0 bases, with 11 bases lying between them.

In this sample, this clone turned up many times. This chain uses TRBV5-1 with TRBJ2-5, with 8 bases fitting TRBD2. Germline V gene data show CDR1 as SGHRS and CDR2 as YFSETQ. After removal of 4 bases from V and 5 bases from J, the junction contained 4 bases not matched to a gene. The CDR3 consists of 13 residues. This chain's CDR3 is CASSAGTRETQYF. In DNA form, the CDR3 reads TGCGCCAGCAGCGCCGGGACTAGGGAGACCCAGTACTTC.

In nucleotides, the CDR3 is TGTGCCAGCAGCTTAGCCCCAGGGGGCAACACTGAAGCTTTCTTT. Its translation is CASSLAPGGNTEAFF. The J gene is TRBJ1-1, the V gene TRBV7-2, with TRBD1 matching 8 bases. V lost 0 bases, J lost 2 bases, and 2 bases stayed unmatched. This CDR3 is 15 amino acids long. CDR1 SGHTA and CDR2 FQGNSA come from the germline V gene.

The chain links TRBV5-5 to TRBJ1-5; D might be TRBD1 (5 bases). CDR3 length equals 15 residues. The V gene's germline CDR1 is SGHKS and CDR2 YYEKEE (reference sequence). V lost 5 bases to trimming and J lost 7 bases, with 19 bases between them. The DNA for the CDR3 is TGTGCCAGCAGGCTGGGTGGGGGACGGGGGCAGCCCCAGCATTTT. This codes for CASRLGGGRGQPQHF.

The V and J genes are TRBV4-1 and TRBJ2-1; 9 nucleotides match TRBD1. Germline V gene sequence: CDR1 MGHRA, CDR2 YSYEKL. V trimming: 5 bases; J trimming: 1 base; junction bases outside the gene matches: 3. The CDR3 contains 15 residues. CDR3 in amino acids: CASSEQGASYNEQFF. The DNA of the CDR3 is TGCGCCAGCAGCGAACAGGGGGCATCCTACAATGAGCAGTTCTTC.

The sample holds one count of this clone. The chain employs TRBV27 and TRBJ2-7; D is perhaps TRBD2 (5 bases). This CDR3 region has 15 residues. Trimming took off 4 bases at V and 2 bases at J, with 15 bases between the two ends. CDR1 and CDR2 from the germline V gene are MNHEY and SMNVEV (reference sequence). The CDR3 here is CASSSPARGAYEQYF. The CDR3, as DNA: TGTGCCAGCAGTTCCCCGGCCCGGGGAGCCTACGAGCAGTACTTC.

The chain couples TRBV2 to TRBJ1-6, with 8 bases that match TRBD1. The CDR3 runs to 15 residues. Trimming at V came to 2 bases and at J to 9 bases, leaving 6 bases not matched to a gene. Germline CDR1 is SNHLY and CDR2 is FYNNEI. Written as DNA, the CDR3 is TGTGCCAGCAGTGAATCGCAGGGGGCAGTTTCACCCCTCCACTTT. The encoded protein is CASSESQGAVSPLHF.